A single sample is the source of the 5 T cell receptor beta chains below, sequenced in a study of T cell repertoires in cytomegalovirus infection. TCRdb passed the reads through MiXCR, listing each CDR3 protein once. The data hold around 140,000 distinct CDR3 sequences, with roughly 6% observed a single time. The specimen sequenced was PBMCs. The receptors shown here come from a human donor in good health (CMV status not recorded). Some clones in this sample may be carry-over from other donors' samples.

There are many counts of this clonotype. The V call is TRBV19, the J call TRBJ1-6; weak D call: TRBD1 (5 bases). V was clipped by 5 bases and J by 9 bases, with 17 bases between them. The V gene's germline CDR1 is LNHDA and CDR2 SQIVND (reference sequence). This CDR3 spans 15 amino acids. CDR3 region: CASSEGALKSSPLHF. The CDR3 nucleotides are TGTGCCAGTAGTGAAGGGGCCCTGAAGAGTTCACCCCTCCACTTT.

There are many counts of this clonotype. V is TRBV29-1 and J is TRBJ2-2, with a weak D call TRBD2 (5 bases). CDR1 is SQVTM and CDR2 is ANQGSEA in the germline V gene. Trimming stripped 6 bases from V and 5 bases from J, with 10 bases between. The CDR3 runs 12 residues. The CDR3 loop is CSVATGTGELFF. The CDR3 region has the DNA TGCAGCGTCGCTACGGGGACCGGGGAGCTGTTTTTT.

This clonotype was seen at least ten times. V usage is TRBV4-3 and J usage is TRBJ2-6; 7 nucleotides match TRBD1. This CDR3 is built from 20 residues. The junction had 11 bases not matched to a gene; V was cut back by 0 bases and J by 0 bases. Per the germline V gene, CDR1 is LGHNA and CDR2 is YSLEER. The CDR3 here is CASSQDVPGQSLSGANVLTF. The CDR3 coding sequence is TGCGCCAGCAGCCAAGATGTACCGGGACAGAGCCTCTCTGGGGCCAACGTCCTGACTTTC.

This clonotype has a count of ten or more. This sequence joins TRBV7-9 and TRBJ2-7; unclear D gene. Per germline, CDR1 SEHNR and CDR2 FQNEAQ (reference sequence). Trimming removed 5 bases from V and 2 bases from J, with 7 bases in between. This CDR3 has 12 residues. In DNA form, the CDR3 reads TGTGCCAGCAGCCCAGGTACCTACGAGCAGTACTTC. This encodes CASSPGTYEQYF.

In its sample, this clonotype was seen many times. The J gene is TRBJ2-4, the V gene TRBV7-2; D gene uncertain. Trimming removed 5 bases at V and 0 bases at J, with 11 bases between. The CDR3 covers 15 residues. Germline assignment: CDR1 SGHTA and CDR2 FQGNSA. The CDR3 loop is CASSLWVLAKNIQYF. CDR3 coding DNA: TGTGCCAGCAGCCTCTGGGTACTAGCCAAAAACATTCAGTACTTC.